This T cell receptor beta chain stems from a study of T cells in Graves' hyperthyroidism and ophthalmopathy. Trimming removed 2 bases from V and 4 bases from J, with 21 bases in between. Germline values: CDR1 KGHSH, CDR2 LQKENI. CDR3 size: 18 residues. There were TCR beta CDR3 regions amplified from RNA transcripts. First-round RT-PCR targeting the TCR CDR3 was performed with the HTBI primer set. MiXCR, run by TCRdb on the multiplex PCR reads, gives a single entry per CDR3 protein. The sample consists of a few hundred thousand distinct CDR3 sequences, approximately 15% of them appearing once. This clonotype was seen at least ten times. What it binds is unknown. Fresh peripheral blood, 10 ml, yielded the PBMCs. The study, taken as a whole, reports: A model of 13 V-J pairs discriminated ophthalmopathy from stable hyperthyroidism.

The sequenced material came from blood. This receptor was taken from a woman in her 30s with Graves' ophthalmopathy. This chain links TRBV18 with TRBJ2-1, with D possibly being TRBD2 (6 bases). The CDR3 here is CASSPRGSGLSEYNEQFF. In nucleotides, the CDR3 is TGTGCCAGCTCACCAAGGGGTAGCGGACTCTCCGAATACAATGAGCAGTTCTTC.